The present TCR beta chain was sequenced within a study of radiotherapy plus CTLA-4 blockade in lung cancer. Looking at the study overall: Objective responses emerged in 15% to 20% of patients, and 31% attained disease control.

Trimming stripped 7 bases from V and 1 base from J, with 13 bases between. Germline V gene sequence: CDR1 SNHLY, CDR2 FYNNEI. The CDR3 contains 14 residues. Whole-study results and caveats: Among blood TCR repertoires after radiotherapy plus ipilimumab, tumor-derived clones expanded. With interferon-beta, early dynamics of blood T cell clones were reported to best predict response.

Sequenced by immunoSEQ multiplex PCR; TCRdb stores in-frame clones only, minus some. The repertoire holds around 91,000 clones, approximately 86% seen once, with 4% to 6% in the top ten. Focal radiation plus CTLA-4 blockade with ipilimumab was administered to patients who had chemo-refractory metastatic non-small-cell lung cancer. This clone came up once. Its target is unknown. This sample comprised peripheral blood, obtained from a patient treated with radiotherapy plus ipilimumab. The clonotype was recovered from a human donor with non-small cell lung cancer that progressed on radiotherapy plus ipilimumab. This rearrangement joins TRBV2 to TRBJ2-5; D possibly corresponds to TRBD2 (6 bases). Here the CDR3 reads CASKRTTLQETQYF. The CDR3 bases are TGTGCCAGCAAACGGACTACACTCCAAGAGACCCAGTACTTC.